These T cell receptor beta chains were read from a single sample in a study of chemoradiotherapy in HPV16-positive cancers. Libraries were prepared by immunoSEQ multiplex PCR; TCRdb keeps only in-frame clonotypes and omits some of them. The sample carries tens of thousands of clones, around nine tenths recorded once. The material was blood, obtained from a patient who underwent chemoradiotherapy. Receptors originate from a human donor with HPV-associated anogenital cancer. The CDR3 runs from the conserved cysteine through the conserved F or W. The order of the fields is clone size, V gene, J gene, D gene, CDR3 protein, CDR3 DNA. D genes are given only for firm matches. Some rows mark clone size as missing; the rest say once, few, many or name a class of expanded clone.

abundance: few; v_gene: TRBV27; j_gene: TRBJ2-7; d_gene: NA; CDR3aa: CASSQYTVPYEQYF; CDR3nt: TGTGCCAGCAGTCAGTACACGGTACCCTACGAGCAGTACTTC
abundance: NA; v_gene: TRBV19; j_gene: TRBJ2-3; d_gene: NA; CDR3aa: CASMRQDTQYF; CDR3nt: TGTGCCAGTATGCGACAAGATACGCAGTATTTT
abundance: NA; v_gene: TRBV28; j_gene: TRBJ1-2; d_gene: NA; CDR3aa: CASSFYRVSGYTF; CDR3nt: TGTGCCAGCAGTTTTTACAGGGTCAGCGGCTACACCTTC
abundance: NA; v_gene: TRBV6-6; j_gene: TRBJ1-5; d_gene: NA; CDR3aa: CASSPGHYGNNQPQHF; CDR3nt: TGTGCCAGCAGTCCCGGACATTATGGCAACAATCAGCCCCAGCATTTT
abundance: once; v_gene: TRBV7-9; j_gene: TRBJ2-3; d_gene: NA; CDR3aa: CASSLLAPTDTQYF; CDR3nt: TGTGCCAGCAGCTTATTAGCTCCCACAGATACGCAGTATTTT
abundance: NA; v_gene: TRBV29-1; j_gene: TRBJ2-1; d_gene: NA; CDR3aa: CSLKGALMGEQFF; CDR3nt: TGCAGCCTAAAAGGGGCCCTCATGGGCGAGCAGTTCTTC
abundance: NA; v_gene: TRBV11-2; j_gene: TRBJ1-2; d_gene: NA; CDR3aa: CASRGGGRAGGYTF; CDR3nt: TGTGCCAGCAGAGGCGGGGGCAGGGCTGGGGGCTACACCTTC
abundance: NA; v_gene: TRBV5-4; j_gene: TRBJ1-1; d_gene: TRBD1; CDR3aa: CASSHSGQGRTEAFF; CDR3nt: TGTGCCAGCAGCCATTCGGGACAGGGGAGGACTGAAGCTTTCTTT
abundance: NA; v_gene: TRBV11-2; j_gene: TRBJ2-7; d_gene: NA; CDR3aa: CASSLRSYEQYF; CDR3nt: TGTGCCAGCAGCTTGCGGTCCTACGAGCAGTACTTC
abundance: NA; v_gene: TRBV7-6; j_gene: TRBJ1-2; d_gene: NA; CDR3aa: CASSLAEAGSNYGYTF; CDR3nt: TGTGCCAGCAGCTTAGCGGAGGCAGGGTCTAACTATGGCTACACCTTC
abundance: NA; v_gene: TRBV2; j_gene: TRBJ2-2; d_gene: TRBD1; CDR3aa: CASTKQGTNTGELFF; CDR3nt: TGTGCCAGCACCAAACAGGGGACGAACACCGGGGAGCTGTTTTTT
abundance: NA; v_gene: TRBV5-6; j_gene: TRBJ2-5; d_gene: TRBD2; CDR3aa: CASTAWGTSGSETQYF; CDR3nt: TGTGCCAGCACCGCATGGGGGACTAGCGGGAGTGAGACCCAGTACTTC
abundance: NA; v_gene: TRBV28; j_gene: TRBJ1-5; d_gene: TRBD1; CDR3aa: CASSLLTGGAYQPQHF; CDR3nt: TGTGCCAGCAGTTTACTTACAGGGGGCGCGTATCAGCCCCAGCATTTT
abundance: NA; v_gene: TRBV5-1; j_gene: TRBJ2-5; d_gene: NA; CDR3aa: CASKPQASSQETQYF; CDR3nt: TGCGCCAGCAAACCTCAGGCGAGTTCGCAAGAGACCCAGTACTTC
abundance: NA; v_gene: TRBV11-2; j_gene: TRBJ1-3; d_gene: NA; CDR3aa: CASSIGTSSGNTIYF; CDR3nt: TGTGCCAGCAGCATTGGGACCAGCTCTGGAAACACCATATATTTT
abundance: NA; v_gene: TRBV18; j_gene: TRBJ2-7; d_gene: NA; CDR3aa: CASSPGGQGDYEQYF; CDR3nt: TGTGCCAGCTCTCCCGGGGGACAAGGCGACTACGAGCAGTACTTC
abundance: NA; v_gene: TRBV9; j_gene: TRBJ1-2; d_gene: TRBD1; CDR3aa: CASSVVGDREDGGYTF; CDR3nt: TGTGCCAGCAGCGTAGTAGGGGACAGGGAAGACGGAGGCTACACCTTC
abundance: NA; v_gene: TRBV7-2; j_gene: TRBJ1-5; d_gene: NA; CDR3aa: CASSPGDFLPNQPQHF; CDR3nt: TGTGCCAGCAGCCCTGGGGACTTCTTGCCGAATCAGCCCCAGCATTTT
abundance: NA; v_gene: TRBV28; j_gene: TRBJ1-5; d_gene: NA; CDR3aa: CASSPANQPQHF; CDR3nt: TGTGCCAGCAGTCCCGCTAATCAGCCCCAGCATTTT
abundance: NA; v_gene: TRBV5-4; j_gene: TRBJ2-5; d_gene: TRBD2; CDR3aa: CASSLAGLAARETQYF; CDR3nt: TGTGCCAGCAGCTTGGCCGGACTAGCGGCGAGAGAGACCCAGTACTTC
abundance: NA; v_gene: TRBV6-6; j_gene: TRBJ2-2; d_gene: NA; CDR3aa: CASSYRQASTGELFF; CDR3nt: TGTGCCAGCAGTTACAGACAGGCTTCAACCGGGGAGCTGTTTTTT
abundance: NA; v_gene: TRBV2; j_gene: TRBJ1-2; d_gene: NA; CDR3aa: CASSEGRNTYGYTF; CDR3nt: TGTGCCAGCAGTGAGGGCAGGAATACTTATGGCTACACCTTC
abundance: NA; v_gene: TRBV11-2; j_gene: TRBJ2-7; d_gene: NA; CDR3aa: CASRLTGHRRSYEQYF; CDR3nt: TGTGCCAGCAGACTTACCGGTCACAGGCGAAGCTACGAGCAGTACTTC
abundance: NA; v_gene: TRBV15; j_gene: TRBJ2-3; d_gene: NA; CDR3aa: CATSRAGGGGAADTQYF; CDR3nt: TGTGCCACCAGCAGAGCGGGGGGAGGGGGCGCGGCAGATACGCAGTATTTT
abundance: NA; v_gene: TRBV6-6; j_gene: TRBJ2-5; d_gene: TRBD2; CDR3aa: CASSTSGRGETQYF; CDR3nt: TGTGCCAGCAGTACTAGCGGGAGGGGAGAGACCCAGTACTTC
abundance: NA; v_gene: TRBV13; j_gene: TRBJ2-5; d_gene: NA; CDR3aa: CASSLLEGVETQYF; CDR3nt: TGTGCCAGCAGCTTATTAGAGGGAGTAGAGACCCAGTACTTC
abundance: NA; v_gene: TRBV4-3; j_gene: TRBJ2-1; d_gene: TRBD1; CDR3aa: CASSRSTGAANEQFF; CDR3nt: TGCGCCAGCAGCCGATCGACAGGGGCGGCCAATGAGCAGTTCTTC
abundance: NA; v_gene: TRBV27; j_gene: TRBJ1-3; d_gene: NA; CDR3aa: CASSLGPSGNTIYF; CDR3nt: TGTGCCAGCAGTTTAGGGCCCTCTGGAAACACCATATATTTT
abundance: NA; v_gene: TRBV7-8; j_gene: TRBJ2-3; d_gene: TRBD2; CDR3aa: CASSLDRAGGTDTQYF; CDR3nt: TGTGCCAGCAGCTTAGATCGAGCGGGGGGCACAGATACGCAGTATTTT
abundance: NA; v_gene: TRBV5-6; j_gene: TRBJ1-4; d_gene: NA; CDR3aa: CASSPDPGPNEKLFF; CDR3nt: TGTGCCAGCAGCCCGGATCCGGGTCCAAATGAAAAACTGTTTTTT
abundance: NA; v_gene: TRBV18; j_gene: TRBJ1-4; d_gene: NA; CDR3aa: CASSPQRGELFF; CDR3nt: TGTGCCAGCTCACCACAAAGGGGAGAACTGTTTTTT
abundance: NA; v_gene: TRBV28; j_gene: TRBJ2-7; d_gene: NA; CDR3aa: CASSSPRGGGAYEQYF; CDR3nt: TGTGCCAGCAGTTCCCCCCGTGGTGGCGGGGCCTACGAGCAGTACTTC
abundance: NA; v_gene: TRBV27; j_gene: TRBJ1-6; d_gene: NA; CDR3aa: CASWRGLLDSPLHF; CDR3nt: TGTGCCAGCTGGCGGGGGCTTTTGGATTCACCCCTCCACTTT
abundance: NA; v_gene: TRBV4-1; j_gene: TRBJ1-5; d_gene: NA; CDR3aa: CASSQDAREDQPQHF; CDR3nt: TGCGCCAGCAGCCAAGATGCCAGGGAAGATCAGCCCCAGCATTTT
abundance: NA; v_gene: TRBV11-2; j_gene: TRBJ2-3; d_gene: TRBD2; CDR3aa: CASSLSWASGNINTQYF; CDR3nt: TGTGCCAGCAGCTTATCATGGGCTAGCGGGAATATAAATACGCAGTATTTT
abundance: NA; v_gene: TRBV25-1; j_gene: TRBJ2-6; d_gene: TRBD1; CDR3aa: CASSVTGHLSGANVLTF; CDR3nt: TGTGCCAGCAGTGTGACAGGGCACCTCTCTGGGGCCAACGTCCTGACTTTC
abundance: NA; v_gene: TRBV28; j_gene: TRBJ2-7; d_gene: NA; CDR3aa: CASWTPGPSHREQYF; CDR3nt: TGTGCCTCATGGACCCCGGGACCCAGCCACAGGGAGCAGTACTTC
abundance: NA; v_gene: TRBV7-2; j_gene: TRBJ1-2; d_gene: TRBD1; CDR3aa: CASSPRWRQGGLFGYTF; CDR3nt: TGTGCCAGCAGCCCCCGTTGGCGGCAGGGGGGACTCTTTGGCTACACCTTC
abundance: NA; v_gene: TRBV11-2; j_gene: TRBJ1-2; d_gene: NA; CDR3aa: CASSLVGTPGTPYGYTF; CDR3nt: TGTGCCAGCAGCTTAGTTGGGACACCCGGGACTCCCTATGGCTACACCTTC
abundance: NA; v_gene: TRBV18; j_gene: TRBJ1-2; d_gene: NA; CDR3aa: CASSPRTAGYYGYTF; CDR3nt: TGTGCCAGCTCACCTAGGACAGCCGGATACTATGGCTACACCTTC
abundance: NA; v_gene: TRBV6-4; j_gene: TRBJ2-1; d_gene: NA; CDR3aa: CASSAAGVSYNEQFF; CDR3nt: TGTGCCAGCAGTGCCGCAGGGGTCTCCTACAATGAGCAGTTCTTC
abundance: NA; v_gene: TRBV7-3; j_gene: TRBJ2-1; d_gene: NA; CDR3aa: CASSLSGNEQFF; CDR3nt: TGTGCCAGCAGCTTAAGCGGGAATGAGCAGTTCTTC